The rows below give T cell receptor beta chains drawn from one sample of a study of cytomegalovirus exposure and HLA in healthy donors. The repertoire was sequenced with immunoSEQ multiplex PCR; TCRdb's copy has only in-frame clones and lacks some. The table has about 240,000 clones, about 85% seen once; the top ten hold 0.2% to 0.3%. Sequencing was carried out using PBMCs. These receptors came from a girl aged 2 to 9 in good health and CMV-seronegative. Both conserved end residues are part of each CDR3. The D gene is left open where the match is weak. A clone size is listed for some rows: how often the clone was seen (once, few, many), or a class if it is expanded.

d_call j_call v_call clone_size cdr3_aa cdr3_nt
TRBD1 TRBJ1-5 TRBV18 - CASSPGTGVQPQHF TGTGCCAGCTCTCCCGGGACAGGGGTTCAGCCCCAGCATTTT
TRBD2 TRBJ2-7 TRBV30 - CAGVAGGSYEQYF TGTGCCGGAGTAGCGGGAGGATCCTACGAGCAGTACTTC
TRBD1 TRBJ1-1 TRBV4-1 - CASSQRQGARGTEAFF TGCGCCAGCAGCCAAAGACAGGGGGCGCGGGGCACTGAAGCTTTCTTT
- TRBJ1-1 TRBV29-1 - CSAGSRDTEAFF TGCAGCGCTGGTAGCAGGGACACTGAAGCTTTCTTT
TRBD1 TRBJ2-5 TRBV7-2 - CASSLGGQVHQETQYF TGTGCCAGCAGCTTAGGAGGACAGGTTCACCAAGAGACCCAGTACTTC
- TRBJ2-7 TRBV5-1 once CASSSARGLYEQYF TGCGCCAGCAGCTCGGCGCGGGGGCTATACGAGCAGTACTTC
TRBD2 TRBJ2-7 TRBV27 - CASSRGGLAGSYEQYF TGTGCCAGCAGTCGGGGGGGGCTAGCGGGATCCTACGAGCAGTACTTC
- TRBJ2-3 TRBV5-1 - CASSPGRLALRGADTQYF TGCGCCAGCAGCCCGGGTCGATTAGCCCTCCGGGGTGCAGATACGCAGTATTTT
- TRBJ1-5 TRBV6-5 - CASSYSIYSNQPQHF TGTGCCAGCAGTTATAGTATATATAGCAATCAGCCCCAGCATTTT
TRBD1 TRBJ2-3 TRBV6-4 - CARKRDRASDTQYF TGTGCCAGAAAACGGGACAGGGCTTCAGATACGCAGTATTTT
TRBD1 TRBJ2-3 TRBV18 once CASSPGTGVTDTQYF TGTGCCAGCTCACCAGGGACAGGGGTCACAGATACGCAGTATTTT
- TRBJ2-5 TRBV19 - CASSPQSAAPQETQYF TGTGCCAGTAGCCCCCAGAGCGCCGCACCTCAAGAGACCCAGTACTTC
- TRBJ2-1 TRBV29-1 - CSVGVADPHNEQFF TGCAGCGTTGGGGTTGCGGATCCTCACAATGAGCAGTTCTTC
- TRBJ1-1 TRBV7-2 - CASSIRRWVNTEAFF TGTGCCAGCAGCATTAGGAGGTGGGTTAACACTGAAGCTTTCTTT
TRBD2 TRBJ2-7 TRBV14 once CASSQGRGSISYEQYF TGTGCCAGCAGCCAAGGTCGCGGGAGTATCTCATACGAGCAGTACTTC
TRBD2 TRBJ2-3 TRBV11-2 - CASSLAPLAGVTDTQYF TGTGCCAGCAGCTTAGCCCCGCTAGCGGGAGTGACAGATACGCAGTATTTT
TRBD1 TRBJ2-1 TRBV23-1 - CASSNRDRGNEQFF TGCGCCAGCAGTAACCGGGACAGGGGTAATGAGCAGTTCTTC
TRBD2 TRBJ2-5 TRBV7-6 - CASSVSGARRETQYF TGTGCCAGCAGCGTAAGCGGGGCCCGTAGGGAGACCCAGTACTTC
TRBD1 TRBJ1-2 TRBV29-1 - CSVELRLTGSGYTF TGCAGCGTTGAGTTAAGATTGACAGGGTCCGGCTACACCTTC
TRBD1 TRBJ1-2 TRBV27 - CASSSHGQAWGYTF TGTGCCAGCAGTTCCCACGGACAGGCCTGGGGCTACACCTTC
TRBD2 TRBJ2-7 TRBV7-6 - CASSTLAGGFYEQYF TGTGCCAGCAGCACACTAGCGGGAGGGTTCTACGAGCAGTACTTC
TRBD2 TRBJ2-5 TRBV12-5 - CASGSPSSGGETQYF TGTGCTAGTGGTTCCCCGTCTAGCGGGGGTGAGACCCAGTACTTC
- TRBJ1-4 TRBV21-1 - CASSKGVRAVEKLFF TGTGCCAGCAGCAAAGGTGTCAGGGCGGTTGAAAAACTGTTTTTT
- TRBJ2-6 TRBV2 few CASSGRGFGANVLTF TGTGCCAGCAGTGGAAGGGGTTTCGGGGCCAACGTCCTGACTTTC
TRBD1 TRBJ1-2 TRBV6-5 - CASSSGGGNYGYTF TGTGCCAGCAGCTCAGGGGGTGGAAACTATGGCTACACCTTC
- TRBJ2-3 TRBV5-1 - CASRFETATDTQYF TGCGCCAGCAGGTTTGAGACTGCCACAGATACGCAGTATTTT
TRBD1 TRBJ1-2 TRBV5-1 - CASSGTGAYGYTF TGCGCCAGCAGCGGGACAGGGGCTTATGGCTACACCTTC
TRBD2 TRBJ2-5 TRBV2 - CASRATRLAKQETQYF TGTGCCAGCAGGGCCACCCGACTAGCGAAACAAGAGACCCAGTACTTC
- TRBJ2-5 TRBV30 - CAWSAGWGTQYF TGTGCCTGGAGTGCGGGGTGGGGGACCCAGTACTTC
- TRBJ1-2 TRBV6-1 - CASSEAGGQSYGYTF TGTGCCAGCAGTGAGGCAGGCGGACAGTCCTATGGCTACACCTTC
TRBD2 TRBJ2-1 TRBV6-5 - CASSYLSGRRGNEQFF TGTGCCAGCAGTTACTTGAGCGGGAGGCGGGGAAATGAGCAGTTCTTC